The 20 T cell receptor beta chains given below trace back to one sample, sequenced in a study of cytomegalovirus exposure and HLA in healthy donors. Both 60 Vbeta primers and 13 Jbeta primers went into the PCR. The repertoire was sequenced with immunoSEQ multiplex PCR; TCRdb's copy has only in-frame clones and lacks some. This table holds 150,000 or so clones, about 73% found once. Sequenced input: PBMCs. The receptors were gathered from a woman aged 55-75 years in good health and CMV-seropositive.

The chain couples TRBV7-8 to TRBJ1-2; maybe TRBD1 (6 bases). Germline assignment: CDR1 SGHVS and CDR2 FQNEAQ. The CDR3 contains 14 residues. V lost 1 base and J 7 bases, leaving 13 bases between the germline ends. The CDR3 nucleotides are TGTGCCAGCAGCTTAGGACCCCAGGGGTTTGGCTACACCTTC. Protein sequence: CASSLGPQGFGYTF.

The rearrangement uses TRBV2 and TRBJ1-3; D perhaps matches TRBD1 (6 bases). The germline CDR1 and CDR2 sequences are SNHLY and FYNNEI. CDR3 size: 17 residues. Trimming shortened V by 3 bases and J by 2 bases, and 17 bases separated the two germline ends. The CDR3: CASSEPFETGPGNTIYF. DNA of the CDR3: TGTGCCAGCAGTGAGCCCTTCGAGACAGGCCCTGGAAACACCATATATTTT.

This clone was counted a single time. This chain uses TRBV4-1 with TRBJ2-3, with 8 bases lining up with TRBD2. CDR1 is MGHRA, CDR2 YSYEKL, per germline. With 1 base clipped from V and 2 bases from J, the junction kept 8 bases outside the gene matches. The CDR3 has 17 residues. The CDR3 here is CASSQVGTSGFTDTQYF. As DNA, the CDR3 is TGCGCCAGCAGCCAAGTAGGTACTAGCGGATTCACAGATACGCAGTATTTT.

This chain links TRBV2 with TRBJ1-2, with a possible D match to TRBD1 (6 bases). The CDR3 loop spans 17 amino acids. CDR1 and CDR2 (germline): SNHLY, FYNNEI. Trimming removed 7 bases from V and 4 bases from J, with 25 bases in between. CDR3 coding DNA: TGTGCCAGCAATTTACAGGGACCCCTCATACCCGTCTATGGCTACACCTTC. Translation gives CASNLQGPLIPVYGYTF.

The rearrangement joins TRBV29-1 to TRBJ2-3; a weak D match, TRBD2 (6 bases). Germline lookup yields CDR1 SQVTM and CDR2 ANQGSEA. The CDR3 runs 13 residues. Trimming removed 5 bases from V and 2 bases from J, with 11 bases in between. Here the CDR3 reads CSVRGVDTDTQYF. The CDR3 DNA follows: TGCAGCGTTCGCGGGGTTGACACAGATACGCAGTATTTT.

This rearrangement joins TRBV2 to TRBJ1-2; 7 positions match TRBD1. V lost 8 bases and J lost 4; bases outside the gene matches: 7. This CDR3 is built from 13 residues. Germline CDR1 reads SNHLY; CDR2 reads FYNNEI. The CDR3 is CASYGQAVYGYTF. DNA for the CDR3: TGTGCCAGCTACGGACAGGCCGTCTATGGCTACACCTTC.

The table lists this clone with a few counts. V usage is TRBV15 and J usage is TRBJ1-3; no clear D. Trimming shortened V by 0 bases and J by 0 bases, and 9 bases separated the two germline ends. Germline V gives CDR1 LNHNV, CDR2 YYDKDF (reference sequence). This CDR3 has 16 residues. The CDR3 region has the DNA TGTGCCACCAGCAGAGATCTGGGGAGCTCTGGAAACACCATATATTTT. Its protein is CATSRDLGSSGNTIYF.

About this clone: A read error may produce the germline difference seen at one junction end. The chain has TRBV7-2 and TRBJ2-1; D not resolved. Per the germline V gene, CDR1 is SGHTA and CDR2 is FQGNSA. The CDR3 loop spans 14 amino acids. The CDR3 region has the DNA TGTGCCAGCAGCCGCCCTTTGGGTTACAGTGAGCAGTTCTTC. Its protein product is CASSRPLGYSEQFF.

The CDR3 DNA reads TGTGCCAGCAGCTTTGGAGGGGGCATAGAGACCCAGTACTTC. This sequence encodes CASSFGGGIETQYF. The chain has TRBV7-6 and TRBJ2-5; D is perhaps TRBD1 (7 bases). The germline V and J ends were trimmed by 3 bases and 4 bases, with 12 bases remaining between them. There are 14 residues in the CDR3. CDR1 is SGHVS and CDR2 is FNYEAQ in the germline V gene.

V and J are TRBV6-5 and TRBJ2-4, with D tentatively TRBD2 (6 bases). Germline CDR1 reads MNHEY; CDR2 reads SVGAGI. Trimming stripped 5 bases from V and 2 bases from J, with 13 bases between. This CDR3 contains 15 residues. The CDR3 sequence is CASSPRGGTKNIQYF. The CDR3 coding sequence is TGTGCCAGCAGTCCTCGTGGGGGGACCAAAAACATTCAGTACTTC.

This clone was counted only a few times. The chain uses TRBV28 and TRBJ1-5, with D unresolved. CDR3 length: 15 amino acids. Between the trimmed V and J ends, which lost 3 bases and 6 bases, there was a span of 15 bases. Germline V gives CDR1 MDHEN, CDR2 SYDVKM. The CDR3 reads CASSFDLQGGQPQHF. The CDR3 region has the DNA TGTGCCAGCAGTTTTGACCTTCAAGGAGGTCAGCCCCAGCATTTT. The full variable domain, in which reference TRBV28 and TRBJ1-5 provide the parts outside the CDR3, is DVKVTQSSRYLVKRTGEKVFLECVQDMDHENMFWYRQDPGLGLRLIYFSYDVKMKEKGDIPEGYSVSREKKERFSLILESASTNQTSMYLCASSFDLQGGQPQHFGDGTRLSIL.

The chain has TRBV18 and TRBJ2-2, with D perhaps matching TRBD2 (5 bases). V lost 3 bases to trimming and J lost 7 bases, with 15 bases between them. The CDR3 sequence is 15 residues long. CDR1 KGHSH and CDR2 LQKENI come from the germline V gene. CDR3 sequence reads: CASSPTFRDGGELFF. CDR3 in DNA: TGTGCCAGCTCACCGACTTTCCGGGATGGCGGGGAGCTGTTTTTT.

The chain uses TRBV11-2 and TRBJ1-2; D is unresolved. Trimming left V 5 bases short and J 2 bases short, with 9 bases between. CDR3 size: 13 residues. Germline CDR1 SGHAT, CDR2 FQNNGV. CDR3 in DNA: TGTGCCAGCAGCCCCGGGATAAACTATGGCTACACCTTC. Its protein product is CASSPGINYGYTF.

V and J are TRBV10-3 and TRBJ2-3; perhaps TRBD2 as D (6 bases). CDR3 length: 12 residues. Germline V CDR1 and CDR2: ENHRY, SYGVKD. Trimming took 11 bases from V and 0 from J, leaving 9 bases between them. The CDR3: CASGDSTDTQYF. CDR3 sequence (DNA): TGTGCCTCGGGGGATAGCACAGATACGCAGTATTTT.

Here the CDR3 reads CSVEDGYRGYGYTF. CDR3 coding DNA: TGCAGCGTTGAAGACGGGTACAGGGGCTATGGCTACACCTTC. The rearrangement joins TRBV29-1 to TRBJ1-2; 7 positions match TRBD1. After removal of 0 bases from V and 4 bases from J, the junction contained 5 bases not matched to a gene. Germline V CDR1 and CDR2: SQVTM, ANQGSEA. The CDR3 is made up of 14 amino acids.

This clone was seen once. The V gene is TRBV19, the J gene TRBJ1-5; a possible D gene is TRBD1 (5 bases). V gave up 3 bases and J gave up 4 bases, with 13 bases separating them. The CDR3 is made up of 15 amino acids. From germline, CDR1 is LNHDA and CDR2 SQIVND (reference sequence). The CDR3 loop reads CASSIGGAQNQPQHF. The CDR3 coding sequence is TGTGCCAGTAGTATTGGAGGGGCCCAGAATCAGCCCCAGCATTTT.

The CDR3 sequence is CASSRDFSYEQYF. In DNA form, the CDR3 reads TGTGCCAGCTCCCGGGACTTTTCCTACGAGCAGTACTTC. V is TRBV18 and J is TRBJ2-7; D might be TRBD2 (6 bases). The CDR3 totals 13 residues. V lost 6 bases and J lost 1, with 10 bases in between. Germline-derived CDR1 and CDR2 are KGHSH and LQKENI.

This clone has a handful of counts. The rearrangement uses TRBV12-5 and TRBJ1-4; 8 bases fit TRBD1. The CDR3 consists of 16 residues. V lost 1 base to trimming and J lost 5 bases; unmatched junction nucleotides: 6. The germline gives CDR1 LGHNT, CDR2 FRNRAP. In DNA form, the CDR3 reads TGTGCTAGTGGTTTGGACAACAGGGGGAAGAATGAAAAACTGTTTTTT. Amino acid sequence: CASGLDNRGKNEKLFF.

This clone was counted a few times. The V call is TRBV5-6, the J call TRBJ1-2, with unresolved D. Germline CDR1 and CDR2: SGHDT and YYEEEE. There are 14 residues in the CDR3. The germline V and J ends were trimmed by 2 bases and 8 bases, with 16 bases remaining between them. The CDR3 nucleotides are TGTGCCAGCAGCTTCTTCGCCGGAGACCGGGGCTACACCTTC. It specifies CASSFFAGDRGYTF. Based on the CDR3 plus reference TRBV5-6 and TRBJ1-2, the full variable domain is DAGVTQSPTHLIKTRGQQVTLRCSPKSGHDTVSWYQQALGQGPQFIFQYYEEEERQRGNFPDRFSGHQFPNYSSELNVNALLLGDSALYLCASSFFAGDRGYTFGSGTRLTVV.

The chain recombines TRBV2 with TRBJ1-3; 7 bases match TRBD1. Looked up from germline, CDR1 is SNHLY and CDR2 is FYNNEI. V was clipped by 6 bases and J by 0 bases; unmatched bases: 2. This CDR3 comprises 14 residues. The CDR3, as DNA: TGTGCCAGCAGCGACAGGGTCTCTGGAAACACCATATATTTT. This gives the protein CASSDRVSGNTIYF.